This T cell receptor (beta chain) derives from a study of T cell responses to AZD1222 COVID-19 vaccine. TCRdb's table, derived via immunoSEQ multiplex PCR, lists solely in-frame clones and lacks some. Of about 140,000 clones in the sample, approximately 94% were seen once. Germline CDR1 GTSNPN, CDR2 SVGIG (reference sequence). This CDR3 region has 12 residues. V lost 3 bases and J 5 bases, leaving 10 bases between the germline ends. Of note for this clone: Its specificity is not known.

Study-level results: Donors in the cohort were predominantly white British and more often female, and clonal diversity was possibly underestimated. Only a handful of AZD1222 recipients, several in all, had baseline seropositivity.

Here the sequenced sample was peripheral blood, taken on day 0 of AZD1222 vaccination. The chain couples TRBV30 to TRBJ1-1; possible D gene TRBD1, 5 bases. This TCR derives from an adult in good health. The CDR3 nucleotides are TGTGCCTGGAGAAGGGGATCTACTGAAGCTTTCTTT. Encoded protein: CAWRRGSTEAFF.